The clone carrying this TCR beta chain was counted once. The CDR3 extends over 14 amino acids. Germline V gene lookup returns CDR1 SGHRS and CDR2 YFSETQ. V was shortened by 1 base and J by 6 bases, with 12 bases between the two germline ends. The repertoire was sequenced with immunoSEQ multiplex PCR; TCRdb's copy has only in-frame clones and lacks some. The sample carries about 140,000 clones, almost 90% recorded once. The data derive from a study of blood T cell repertoires in COVID-19. This clonotype originated in a woman aged 60 to 75 with acute or convalescent COVID-19. Sequencing was carried out using peripheral blood. This chain uses TRBV5-1 with TRBJ2-3; D remains ambiguous. The CDR3 sequence: CASSLTTPPDTQYF. In DNA, the CDR3 is TGCGCCAGCAGCTTGACTACCCCCCCGGATACGCAGTATTTT.